Below, 27 T cell receptor beta chains from the same sample are listed, as sequenced in a study of T-cell memory formation after mild COVID-19. TCRdb analysed the 5' RACE reads with MiXCR anew, one entry per CDR3 protein. This sample has approximately 410,000 distinct CDR3 sequences; 20% to 30% occur once, and the top ten carry roughly 13%. Sequencing used PBMCs or a T cell subset sorted from them (not recorded which). The source of these receptors is an adult woman who had mild COVID-19 (a few samples of this study predate the infection). Cell type and time point are not known.

In its sample, this clonotype was seen a few times. This chain uses TRBV12-3 or TRBV12-4 with TRBJ2-3; TRBD1 matches 8 bases. The J segment lost 2 bases and the V segment lost 8 bases, leaving 6 bases of the junction unmatched. The CDR3 totals 14 residues. The CDR3 region has the DNA TGTGCCAGCGGGAGACAGGGGTTCACAGATACGCAGTATTTT. This gives the protein CASGRQGFTDTQYF.

This clonotype appeared many times. The V call is TRBV18, the J call TRBJ2-1; a possible D gene is TRBD1 (6 bases). Trimming shortened V by 3 bases and J by 8 bases, and 20 bases separated the two germline ends. Germline V CDR1 and CDR2: KGHSH, LQKENI. There are 16 residues in the CDR3. The CDR3 spells CASSPYLWTARDEQFF. The CDR3, as DNA: TGTGCCAGCTCACCTTATCTATGGACAGCTCGGGATGAGCAGTTCTTC.

The CDR3 nucleotides are TGTGCCAGCAGCTTAGAATCCAGCGGGATCTCGGATACGCAGTATTTT. It translates to CASSLESSGISDTQYF. This sequence joins TRBV7-8 and TRBJ2-3; 7 nucleotides align to TRBD2. The V segment lost 1 base and the J segment 6 bases; nucleotides outside the gene matches: 10. CDR1 and CDR2 from the germline V gene are SGHVS and FQNEAQ. The CDR3 runs 16 residues.

The CDR3 here is CASSRTSGRGSYNEQFF. CDR3 nucleotides: TGTGCCAGCAGCCGGACTAGCGGGAGAGGTTCCTACAATGAGCAGTTCTTC. The J gene is TRBJ2-1, the V gene TRBV7-8; TRBD2 agrees at 13 bases. The CDR3 runs 17 residues. J lost 1 base, V lost 5 bases, and 5 bases had no gene match. The V gene's germline CDR1 is SGHVS and CDR2 FQNEAQ. The full variable domain, its missing parts supplied by reference TRBV7-8 and TRBJ2-1, is GAGVSQSPRYKVAKRGQDVALRCDPISGHVSLFWYQQALGQGPEFLTYFQNEAQLDKSGLPSDRFFAERPEGSVSTLKIQRTQQEDSAVYLCASSRTSGRGSYNEQFFGPGTRLTVL.

The J gene is TRBJ2-3, the V gene TRBV6-5; TRBD1 matches at 7 bases. The CDR3 sequence is 16 residues long. The junction had 7 bases not matched to a gene; V was cut back by 2 bases and J by 2 bases. Germline V lookup: CDR1 MNHEY, CDR2 SVGAGI. CDR3 protein: CASSYARDSYTDTQYF. The CDR3 DNA is TGTGCCAGCAGTTACGCACGGGACAGCTACACAGATACGCAGTATTTT.

The chain has TRBV5-1 and TRBJ2-5, with a tentative D call TRBD2 (6 bases). Germline CDR1 reads SGHRS; CDR2 reads YFSETQ. CDR3 length: 15 amino acids. The ends were cut back, 5 bases at V and 5 bases at J, with 19 bases in the middle. As DNA, the CDR3 is TGCGCCAGCAGGGTCCGGGGGATTTTTTACGAGACCCAGTACTTC. This sequence encodes CASRVRGIFYETQYF. Full variable domain (rest looked up from reference TRBV5-1 and TRBJ2-5): KAGVTQTPRYLIKTRGQQVTLSCSPISGHRSVSWYQQTPGQGLQFLFEYFSETQRNKGNFPGRFSGRQFSNSRSEMNVSTLELGDSALYLCASRVRGIFYETQYFGPGTRLLVL.

This chain connects TRBV5-4 to TRBJ1-2; unclear D gene. V was clipped by 2 bases and J by 4 bases, with 15 bases between them. The length of the CDR3 is 15 residues. Germline loops: CDR1 SGHNT, CDR2 YYREEE (reference sequence). CDR3 in DNA: TGTGCCAGCAGCTTAAAGGTGATCCGAGGCTATGGCTACACCTTC. Protein sequence: CASSLKVIRGYGYTF.

The genes are TRBV14 and TRBJ2-7; 8 nucleotides match TRBD1. Trimming cost V 1 base and J 6 bases; bases outside gene matches: 14. The CDR3 is 17 amino acids. Germline assignment: CDR1 SGHDN and CDR2 FVKESK. The CDR3 DNA reads as TGTGCCAGCAGCCAAGGGAAAGGGACAGGAGTAGTCGGCGAGCAGTACTTC. This codes for CASSQGKGTGVVGEQYF.

The chain couples TRBV3-1 to TRBJ1-4, with TRBD1 matching 7 bases. J was trimmed by 8 bases and V by 1 base; bases with no gene match: 10. The CDR3 sequence is 16 residues long. The germline gives CDR1 LGHDT, CDR2 YNNKEL (reference sequence). The CDR3 DNA reads TGTGCCAGCAGCCAAGGCCGGAGTTCAGGGGGAGAAAAACTGTTTTTT. Translating it yields CASSQGRSSGGEKLFF. Full variable domain (missing parts from reference TRBV3-1 and TRBJ1-4): DTAVSQTPKYLVTQMGNDKSIKCEQNLGHDTMYWYKQDSKKFLKIMFSYNNKELIINETVPNRFSPKSPDKAHLNLHINSLELGDSAVYFCASSQGRSSGGEKLFFGSGTQLSVL.

DNA for the CDR3: TGTGCCAGCAGTTACGGCCGACAGGGGGTCACTGAAGCTTTCTTT. It specifies CASSYGRQGVTEAFF. The J gene is TRBJ1-1, the V gene TRBV6-5; 9 positions match TRBD1. Germline V gives CDR1 MNHEY, CDR2 SVGAGI. The CDR3 sequence is 15 residues long. After removal of 2 bases from V and 4 bases from J, the junction contained 5 bases not matched to a gene.

The sample holds a few counts of this clonotype. The DNA of the CDR3 is TGCGCCAGCAGCCCCGAGGCCGCGGAGCTGTTTTTT. Translating it yields CASSPEAAELFF. The genes are TRBV5-1 and TRBJ2-2; no clear D. CDR1 and CDR2 (germline): SGHRS, YFSETQ. V lost 4 bases, J lost 10 bases, and 11 bases lay in between. This CDR3 spans 12 amino acids. Together with reference TRBV5-1 and TRBJ2-2, the CDR3 gives the full variable domain: KAGVTQTPRYLIKTRGQQVTLSCSPISGHRSVSWYQQTPGQGLQFLFEYFSETQRNKGNFPGRFSGRQFSNSRSEMNVSTLELGDSALYLCASSPEAAELFFGEGSRLTVL.

This chain joins TRBV29-1 and TRBJ2-3, with TRBD2 matching 12 bases. Germline CDR1 reads SQVTM; CDR2 reads ANQGSEA. There are 13 residues in the CDR3. V lost 4 bases, J lost 7 bases, and 3 bases stayed unmatched. The CDR3 nucleotides are TGCAGCGTTGGACTAGCGGGAGTACATACGCAGTATTTT. It yields the protein CSVGLAGVHTQYF.

This rearrangement joins TRBV9 to TRBJ2-3; 12 bases are shared with TRBD2. CDR1 and CDR2 from the germline V gene are SGDLS and YYNGEE. The CDR3 runs 21 residues. Trimming took 0 bases from V and 1 from J; bases not matched to a gene: 15. CDR3 DNA: TGTGCCAGCAGCGTAGAGCCAGGGCGGCTAGCGGGGGGGCCCGGCACAGATACGCAGTATTTT. It translates to CASSVEPGRLAGGPGTDTQYF.

This clonotype was detected a few times. V and J are TRBV2 and TRBJ1-5; D possibly corresponds to TRBD1 (5 bases). Germline lookup yields CDR1 SNHLY and CDR2 FYNNEI. V lost 3 bases and J 4 bases, leaving 19 bases between the germline ends. The CDR3 is made up of 17 amino acids. The CDR3 DNA is TGTGCCAGCAGTGAGTCGATAGGGGAACTTTATAATCAGCCCCAGCATTTT. Encoded protein: CASSESIGELYNQPQHF. The whole variable domain, remainder taken from reference TRBV2 and TRBJ1-5, is EPEVTQTPSHQVTQMGQEVILRCVPISNHLYFYWYRQILGQKVEFLVSFYNNEISEKSEIFDDQFSVERPDGSNFTLKIRSTKLEDSAMYFCASSESIGELYNQPQHFGDGTRLSIL.

This clonotype came up a few times. The rearrangement joins TRBV6-5 to TRBJ1-5; no reliable D call. Trimming stripped 5 bases from V and 0 bases from J, with 5 bases between. Germline-derived CDR1 and CDR2 are MNHEY and SVGAGI. CDR3 length equals 13 residues. CDR3 residues: CASSIFSNQPQHF. The CDR3 bases are TGTGCCAGCAGTATCTTTAGCAATCAGCCCCAGCATTTT.

Only one count was recorded for this clonotype. The chain employs TRBV7-3 and TRBJ2-3, with 8 positions matching TRBD2. V was pared by 2 bases and J by 4 bases, with 14 bases of the junction left unmatched. This CDR3 is built from 18 residues. Germline CDR1 SGHTA, CDR2 FQGTGA. In DNA form, the CDR3 reads TGTGCCAGCAGCTTAGGAGGGGTCCAGCGGGGGATCTCAGATACGCAGTATTTT. Its translation is CASSLGGVQRGISDTQYF.

DNA for the CDR3: TGCGCCACGCAATCTGGAACAGGAGGGGTTACCGGGGAGCTGTTTTTT. It specifies CATQSGTGGVTGELFF. The chain combines TRBV5-1 with TRBJ2-2; D possibly corresponds to TRBD2 (6 bases). The germline V gene encodes CDR1 SGHRS and CDR2 YFSETQ. V lost 9 bases and J lost 5, with 23 bases in between. The CDR3 is 16 residues long.

The rearrangement links TRBV20-1 to TRBJ2-1, with 7 nucleotides matching TRBD1. V was pared by 4 bases and J by 5 bases, with 17 bases of the junction left unmatched. The CDR3 covers 17 residues. Germline V gene lookup returns CDR1 DFQATT and CDR2 SNEGSKA (reference sequence). The CDR3, as DNA: TGCAGTGCTACTCTCCAACAGGGGTTGCCCCTCGACAATGAGCAGTTCTTC. Its protein product is CSATLQQGLPLDNEQFF.

The chain has TRBV5-1 and TRBJ1-2; 8 nucleotides line up with TRBD1. V lost 0 bases, J lost 2 bases, and 3 bases stayed unmatched. The CDR3 is made up of 15 amino acids. Germline V lookup: CDR1 SGHRS, CDR2 YFSETQ. DNA of the CDR3: TGCGCCAGCAGCTTGGAGGACAGGGTAAACTATGGCTACACCTTC. Residues: CASSLEDRVNYGYTF.

V and J are TRBV4-1 and TRBJ2-7; perhaps TRBD2 as D (6 bases). Germline V gene data show CDR1 as MGHRA and CDR2 as YSYEKL. Trimming removed 1 base from V and 0 bases from J, with 19 bases in between. This CDR3 has 18 amino acids. For the CDR3, the DNA is TGCGCCAGCAGCCAAGCTCCCGGGGGTCCTGGATCCTCCTACGAGCAGTACTTC. Protein: CASSQAPGGPGSSYEQYF.

This clonotype was observed a handful of times. The chain is built from TRBV2 and TRBJ2-5; 8 nucleotides match TRBD2. V shed 5 bases, J shed 1 base, and the junction held 3 bases outside the gene matches. The CDR3 consists of 14 residues. Germline V CDR1 and CDR2: SNHLY, FYNNEI. The CDR3: CASSSGRVQETQYF. The CDR3 DNA reads as TGTGCCAGCAGTAGCGGGAGAGTCCAAGAGACCCAGTACTTC.

This clonotype was found a few times. This sequence joins TRBV14 and TRBJ2-7, with D unclear. The V gene lost 4 bases and the J gene lost 5 bases, with 12 bases spanning the gap. Germline V gives CDR1 SGHDN, CDR2 FVKESK. The CDR3 is 13 amino acids. The CDR3 nucleotides are TGTGCCAGCAGCCCCCATTGGGGTGACGAGCAGTACTTC. It specifies CASSPHWGDEQYF.

This clonotype was found a few times. This sequence joins TRBV3-1 and TRBJ2-3, with 14 bases that match TRBD2. Trimming took 1 base from V and 0 from J; bases not matched to a gene: 3. Germline CDR1 LGHDT, CDR2 YNNKEL (reference sequence). The CDR3 has 18 residues. CDR3 sequence reads: CASSQGLAGGLSTDTQYF. DNA for the CDR3: TGTGCCAGCAGCCAAGGACTAGCGGGAGGGCTGAGCACAGATACGCAGTATTTT.

The chain uses TRBV20-1 and TRBJ1-6, with 7 bases aligning to TRBD1. Germline V CDR1 and CDR2: DFQATT, SNEGSKA (reference sequence). The trim removed 1 base at V and 5 bases at J, leaving 2 bases unmatched. The CDR3 contains 14 residues. CDR3 loop: CSARGDRDNSPLHF. CDR3 nucleotides: TGCAGTGCTAGAGGGGACAGAGATAATTCACCCCTCCACTTT.

This clonotype was picked up a small number of times. This chain connects TRBV30 to TRBJ1-3; D unclear. Trimming stripped 2 bases from V and 7 bases from J, with 12 bases between. Germline V gives CDR1 GTSNPN, CDR2 SVGIG (reference sequence). The CDR3 length is 13 residues. CDR3 nucleotide sequence: TGTGCCTGGAGTATACTGGGCGGGAACACCATATATTTT. Translation: CAWSILGGNTIYF.

The V gene is TRBV18, the J gene TRBJ1-6; D is uncertain. This CDR3 spans 18 amino acids. The germline gives CDR1 KGHSH, CDR2 LQKENI. Trimming took 3 bases from V and 0 from J, leaving 15 bases between them. This CDR3 is CASSPSLATDSYNSPLHF. The DNA for the CDR3 is TGTGCCAGCTCACCCTCGTTGGCCACGGACTCCTATAATTCACCCCTCCACTTT.

In this sample, this clonotype turned up a few times. V usage is TRBV15 and J usage is TRBJ1-5; no reliable D call. The germline V gene encodes CDR1 LNHNV and CDR2 YYDKDF (reference sequence). Trimming shortened V by 5 bases and J by 6 bases, and 14 bases separated the two germline ends. The CDR3 length is 14 residues. DNA of the CDR3: TGTGCCACCAGCGCCCGAACGACGGGTCAGCCCCAGCATTTT. Translated: CATSARTTGQPQHF.